This is a list of T cell receptor beta chains from one sample in a study of tumor-infiltrating lymphocytes in glioblastoma multiforme. TCRdb re-called the multiplex PCR reads through MiXCR, storing one row per CDR3 protein. The sample yields around 15,000 distinct CDR3 sequences, over 60% seen once. The specimen sequenced was brain tumor tissue. These TCRs come from a male donor with glioblastoma. Each CDR3 is given with its conserved first and last residue. D genes are given only for firm matches. Clone size is stated in some rows and not others, as once, few, many or a class when expanded.

V gene	D gene	clone size	J gene	CDR3 DNA	CDR3 protein
TRBV5-4	TRBD2	few	TRBJ2-5	TGTGCCAGCAGCTCATCTCTAGCGGGCGGAGATACCCAGTACTTC	CASSSSLAGGDTQYF
TRBV12-3/TRBV12-4	TRBD2	.	TRBJ2-1	TGTGCCAGCAGAGGGACTAGCGGGAGTCGAGAGTTCTTC	CASRGTSGSREFF
TRBV11-2	.	many	TRBJ2-7	TGTGCCAGCAGCTGGACCTACGAGCAGTACTTC	CASSWTYEQYF
TRBV12-3/TRBV12-4	.	.	TRBJ2-7	TGTGCTGCAACGCGTTACAATGAGCAGTACTTC	CAATRYNEQYF
TRBV11-2	.	.	TRBJ1-1	TGTGCCAGCAGCTTATTATGGGGAAACACTGAAGCTTTCTTT	CASSLLWGNTEAFF
TRBV6-1	TRBD2	.	TRBJ2-1	TGTGCCAGCACCATGACCGTAGGTAGCGGGAGCGGCAATGAGCAGTTCTTC	CASTMTVGSGSGNEQFF
TRBV20-1	TRBD2	.	TRBJ2-5	TGCAGTGTTAGGGATGAGCGGGGGGCGTTTAAAGTGACCCAGTACTTC	CSVRDERGAFKVTQYF
TRBV4-3	TRBD1	.	TRBJ2-1	TGTGCCAGCAGCCAAGCCCAGGGGGAATACAATGAGCAGTTCTTC	CASSQAQGEYNEQFF
TRBV11-2	.	.	TRBJ2-1	TGTGCCAGCGGCTACGGTGCGGGAACCCTGAACGGGCAGTTCTTC	CASGYGAGTLNGQFF
TRBV7-3	TRBD1	.	TRBJ2-1	TGTGCCAGCAGCCCGGGACAGGGGCCTTACAATGAGCAGTTCTTC	CASSPGQGPYNEQFF
TRBV11-2	.	.	TRBJ2-3	TGTGCGAGCAGTACTCTAGTGGGTGAAGATACGCGGTATTTT	CASSTLVGEDTRYF
TRBV29-1	.	once	TRBJ1-1	TGCAGCGTGAGGCAGGGGACCCCTGAAGTTTTCTTT	CSVRQGTPEVFF
TRBV5-1	TRBD2	many	TRBJ2-7	TGCGCCAGCAGCTTCTCGGGCCTAGCGGGAGATGAGCAGTACTTC	CASSFSGLAGDEQYF
TRBV6-6	.	few	TRBJ2-3	TGTGCCAGCAGCTCCGTTTGGGCCGGTAGCACAGATACGCAGTATTTT	CASSSVWAGSTDTQYF
TRBV11-2	.	few	TRBJ2-7	TGTGCCAGCAGCTTAGACGGCGCGGGGTCCTACGAGCAGTACTTC	CASSLDGAGSYEQYF
TRBV20-1	TRBD1	once	TRBJ2-3	TGCAGTGCCCTACGGACAGGGACGACTCTTAATACGAAGCGTTTT	CSALRTGTTLNTKRF
TRBV11-2	.	.	TRBJ1-5	TGTTCCAGCAGTATGGGGGGAGGGACCGAGCCCCGGCATTTT	CSSSMGGGTEPRHF
TRBV10-1	TRBD2	.	TRBJ2-7	TGCGCCAGCACCAGGACTTGGGAGGGGATCTACGAGCAGTACTTC	CASTRTWEGIYEQYF
TRBV11-3	.	.	TRBJ2-3	TGTGCCAGCAGCTGTGAGAGTCACACAGATGCGCAGTACTTT	CASSCESHTDAQYF
TRBV28	TRBD2	.	TRBJ2-7	TGTGCCGGCAGTTTAGGGACTAGCGGGGAGCAGTACTTC	CAGSLGTSGEQYF
TRBV20-1	TRBD2	.	TRBJ2-7	TGCAGTGCCTGCGAGGGACTAGCGGAAGGGGAGCAGTACTTC	CSACEGLAEGEQYF
TRBV7-9	.	.	TRBJ1-2	TGTGCCAGCAGCTTAGAAGGGCCCTACGGCTACTCCTTC	CASSLEGPYGYSF
TRBV12-3/TRBV12-4	.	few	TRBJ2-5	TGTGCCAGCAGTTTAGAGACAGAAGAGACCCAGTACTTC	CASSLETEETQYF
TRBV11-1	TRBD2	few	TRBJ2-3	TGTGCCAGCAGCTTGACTAGCGGTCAAACAGATACGCAGTATTTT	CASSLTSGQTDTQYF
TRBV29-1	.	.	TRBJ2-2	TGCGGCGTTGGGGCAGAAAACACCGGGGAGCTGTTTTTT	CGVGAENTGELFF
TRBV11-2	.	.	TRBJ1-5	TGTGCCAGCAGTACGGGGGGGAGGGACCCAGCCCAGCATTTT	CASSTGGRDPAQHF
TRBV4-2	TRBD2	.	TRBJ2-6	TGTGCCAGCAGCCAAGAAGGCAGCGGGAGTCCTGGGGCCGACGTCCTGACTTTC	CASSQEGSGSPGADVLTF
TRBV11-2	.	.	TRBJ2-5	TGTGCCAGCAGCTTAAGACTCAAACAAGAGACCCAGTACTTC	CASSLRLKQETQYF
TRBV11-2	.	.	TRBJ2-1	TGTGCCAGCAGCTTCCGGGCCACGGGCAATGAGCAGTTCTTC	CASSFRATGNEQFF